This TCR beta chain is drawn from a study of T-cell reconstitution after alpha-beta-depleted transplantation in children. Germline V CDR1 and CDR2: DFQATT, SNEGSKA (reference sequence). The CDR3 sequence is 13 residues long. Trimming cost V 3 bases and J 5 bases; bases outside gene matches: 3. Unique molecular identifiers were used to barcode this TCRbeta library. TCRdb independently ran MiXCR on the PCR reads; one entry per CDR3 protein. The profile shows about 400,000 distinct CDR3 sequences, roughly 20% of them singletons. The receptor was isolated from a human donor who donated a stem cell graft to a child with acute myeloid leukemia. The chain links TRBV20-1 to TRBJ1-4; 7 bases line up with TRBD1. The sequencing here drew on PBMCs from the stem cell graft donor, taken from the stem cell graft. The CDR3 reads CSARWDRNEKLFF. DNA for the CDR3: TGCAGTGCTAGGTGGGACAGAAATGAAAAACTGTTTTTT.